The clone carrying this T cell receptor beta chain has a single count. Its antigen is as yet unknown. TCRdb's copy holds only in-frame clones and misses some; the assay was immunoSEQ multiplex PCR. The sample consists of about 73,000 clones, over 85% of them appearing once. The source of the sample is a study of cytomegalovirus exposure and HLA in healthy donors. Study results and caveats: For most TCR sequences rarity was the rule, although some public TCRs occurred in many donors. Both high specificity and high sensitivity reportedly marked the classifier's diagnosis of cytomegalovirus status.

The sequence was obtained from a woman under 30 in good health and CMV-seropositive. The sample consisted of PBMCs.

CDR3 nucleotides: TGTGCCAGCACCCGCCTGGGACAGGGCAACACCGGGGAGCTGTTTTTT. Its translation: CASTRLGQGNTGELFF. This chain joins TRBV6-6 and TRBJ2-2, with 9 nucleotides matching TRBD1. With 7 bases clipped from V and 2 bases from J, the junction kept 8 bases outside the gene matches. The germline V gene has CDR1 MNHNY and CDR2 SVGAGI (reference sequence). This CDR3 contains 16 residues.